This T cell receptor beta chain was retrieved from a study of human T cells and chemical hapten exposure. Specified time point: patch test 2, 6 weeks after DPC sensitization. Stated treatment: therapeutic diphenylcyclopropenone sensitization with weekly scalp DPC. TCRdb called the RACE reads again in MiXCR, with one record for every CDR3 protein. The sample shows roughly 120,000 distinct CDR3 sequences, 9.2% of them seen only once. After removal of 5 bases from V and 0 bases from J, the junction contained 8 bases not matched to a gene. The CDR3 contains 16 residues. Germline lookup yields CDR1 MRHNA and CDR2 SNTAGT. This clonotype showed up many times.

This receptor was obtained from a woman aged 40-49 years with alopecia areata. Some clones in this sample may be carry-over from other donors' samples. The sample in question was whole blood, obtained in connection with sensitization to the hapten diphenylcyclopropenone (DPC). The rearrangement joins TRBV6-4 to TRBJ2-7; 9 nucleotides match TRBD2. The CDR3 loop is CASSPTGLASSYEQYF. CDR3 coding DNA: TGTGCCAGCAGTCCCACCGGACTAGCGAGCTCCTACGAGCAGTACTTC.